These T cell receptor beta chains were read from a single sample in a study of cytomegalovirus exposure and HLA in healthy donors. Clones were sequenced by immunoSEQ multiplex PCR, and TCRdb holds only the in-frame ones, with some missing. The sample carries over 150,000 clones, about 80% recorded once. The sample consisted of PBMCs. These receptors originate from a man younger than 40 in good health and CMV-seropositive. The CDR3 runs from the conserved cysteine through the conserved F or W. Each record gives: V gene, clone size, D gene, J gene, CDR3 DNA, CDR3 protein. D genes are given only for firm matches. Clone size is not always given. Where it is, it says once, few, many or a class for expanded clones.

v_call: TRBV29-1; clone_size: .; d_call: TRBD1; j_call: TRBJ2-2; cdr3_nt: TGCACCGGGACAGTTGGCACCGGGGAGCTGTTTTTT; cdr3_aa: CTGTVGTGELFF
v_call: TRBV1; clone_size: .; d_call: .; j_call: TRBJ2-3; cdr3_nt: TGCACCAGCAGCGGAAGACGGACTAGAAATACGCAGTATTTT; cdr3_aa: CTSSGRRTRNTQYF
v_call: TRBV27; clone_size: .; d_call: .; j_call: TRBJ1-2; cdr3_nt: TGTGCCAGCAGTTTATCGGCAGGGGTGGGCTACACCTTC; cdr3_aa: CASSLSAGVGYTF
v_call: TRBV15; clone_size: .; d_call: TRBD2; j_call: TRBJ2-7; cdr3_nt: TGTGCCGCCTCGGGGGGAGGCGGATACGAGCAGTACTTC; cdr3_aa: CAASGGGGYEQYF
v_call: TRBV19; clone_size: few; d_call: TRBD2; j_call: TRBJ2-3; cdr3_nt: TGTGCCAGTAGTCCATTAGCGGGATTCACAGATACGCAGTATTTT; cdr3_aa: CASSPLAGFTDTQYF
v_call: TRBV14; clone_size: .; d_call: TRBD1; j_call: TRBJ1-2; cdr3_nt: TGTGCCAGCAGCTTGGGACAGTCCTATGGCTACACCTTC; cdr3_aa: CASSLGQSYGYTF
v_call: TRBV18; clone_size: .; d_call: TRBD2; j_call: TRBJ2-7; cdr3_nt: TGTGCCAGCTCACCCCTCGGGGGGAGGGACTCCTACGAGCAGTACTTC; cdr3_aa: CASSPLGGRDSYEQYF
v_call: TRBV7-9; clone_size: .; d_call: .; j_call: TRBJ1-1; cdr3_nt: TGTGCCAGCAGCTTTGGGCAGGGTGAAGCTTTCTTT; cdr3_aa: CASSFGQGEAFF
v_call: TRBV27; clone_size: .; d_call: TRBD1; j_call: TRBJ1-5; cdr3_nt: TGTGCCAGCAGTTTCGACAGGGCAGGCCAGCCCCAGCATTTT; cdr3_aa: CASSFDRAGQPQHF
v_call: TRBV5-1; clone_size: .; d_call: TRBD1; j_call: TRBJ2-6; cdr3_nt: TGCGCCAGCAGCTTGAGCTTATCCACAGGGGGCGCTGGGGCCAACGTCCTGACTTTC; cdr3_aa: CASSLSLSTGGAGANVLTF
v_call: TRBV12-5; clone_size: .; d_call: TRBD2; j_call: TRBJ2-3; cdr3_nt: TGTGCTAGTGGCCCCGGACTAGCGGGGGGAATAACTAGCACAGATACGCAGTATTTT; cdr3_aa: CASGPGLAGGITSTDTQYF
v_call: TRBV27; clone_size: .; d_call: .; j_call: TRBJ1-2; cdr3_nt: TGTGCCAGCAGTTTAGACAACGTTGATGGCTACACCTTC; cdr3_aa: CASSLDNVDGYTF
v_call: TRBV5-6; clone_size: .; d_call: TRBD2; j_call: TRBJ2-7; cdr3_nt: TGTGCCAGCAGCGGTTACAGTGGACTAGCAGGGGAATCGGGTTACGAGCAGTACTTC; cdr3_aa: CASSGYSGLAGESGYEQYF
v_call: TRBV12-5; clone_size: .; d_call: .; j_call: TRBJ2-3; cdr3_nt: TGTGCTAGTGGTTTTGGCAAAACAGATACGCAGTATTTT; cdr3_aa: CASGFGKTDTQYF
v_call: TRBV6-6; clone_size: .; d_call: TRBD1; j_call: TRBJ1-3; cdr3_nt: TGTGCCTGCAGTTACCAGGGGGCAACTGGAAACACCATATATTTT; cdr3_aa: CACSYQGATGNTIYF
v_call: TRBV6-1; clone_size: .; d_call: TRBD1; j_call: TRBJ2-5; cdr3_nt: TGTGCCAGCAGACCCGGGACAGCCCAAGAGACCCAGTACTTC; cdr3_aa: CASRPGTAQETQYF
v_call: TRBV5-6; clone_size: .; d_call: TRBD1; j_call: TRBJ2-7; cdr3_nt: TGTGCCAGCACCCTTGGGACAGGATCCATGGAGGAGCAGTACTTC; cdr3_aa: CASTLGTGSMEEQYF
v_call: TRBV7-9; clone_size: few; d_call: TRBD2; j_call: TRBJ2-2; cdr3_nt: TGTTCCAGCAGCTTTGATCGGACGGGGGGGGCGGACACCGGGGAGCTGTTTTTT; cdr3_aa: CSSSFDRTGGADTGELFF
v_call: TRBV28; clone_size: .; d_call: TRBD1; j_call: TRBJ2-4; cdr3_nt: TGTGCCAGCGGGGACAGATTAGCCAAAAACATTCAGTACTTC; cdr3_aa: CASGDRLAKNIQYF
v_call: TRBV28; clone_size: few; d_call: TRBD1; j_call: TRBJ1-2; cdr3_nt: TGTGCCAGCAGTTTCCGGGACAGGTTAAACTATGGCTACACCTTC; cdr3_aa: CASSFRDRLNYGYTF
v_call: TRBV6-4; clone_size: few; d_call: .; j_call: TRBJ1-1; cdr3_nt: TGTGCCAGCAGCGTAGACAGGAACACTGAAGCTTTCTTT; cdr3_aa: CASSVDRNTEAFF
v_call: TRBV18; clone_size: few; d_call: TRBD1; j_call: TRBJ2-7; cdr3_nt: TGTGCCAGCTCACCGGGACAGGGGGTAGTACACGAGCAGTACTTC; cdr3_aa: CASSPGQGVVHEQYF
v_call: TRBV6-5; clone_size: .; d_call: TRBD2; j_call: TRBJ2-1; cdr3_nt: TGTGCCAGCAGTTACGACACTAGCGGGAGTGGAAATGAGCAGTTCTTC; cdr3_aa: CASSYDTSGSGNEQFF
v_call: TRBV6-5; clone_size: .; d_call: .; j_call: TRBJ2-1; cdr3_nt: TGTGCCAGCAGTTATTCTAGCCCCTTTTCATGGAATGAGCAGTTCTTC; cdr3_aa: CASSYSSPFSWNEQFF
v_call: TRBV19; clone_size: few; d_call: TRBD1; j_call: TRBJ2-3; cdr3_nt: TGTGCCAGTAGTATCGGGCAGGGGGCAGGAGATACGCAGTATTTT; cdr3_aa: CASSIGQGAGDTQYF
v_call: TRBV7-9; clone_size: few; d_call: TRBD2; j_call: TRBJ2-3; cdr3_nt: TGTGCCAGCAGCTCCCTTCGGGGGGGGGCCGGCACAGATACGCAGTATTTT; cdr3_aa: CASSSLRGGAGTDTQYF
v_call: TRBV30; clone_size: .; d_call: .; j_call: TRBJ2-7; cdr3_nt: TGTGCCTGGAGAAATTCTTTTGCGGGATACTCCTACGAGCAGTACTTC; cdr3_aa: CAWRNSFAGYSYEQYF
v_call: TRBV7-9; clone_size: .; d_call: .; j_call: TRBJ2-2; cdr3_nt: TGTGCCAGCAGCTTCCTCCTTTTGAACAAGAACACCGGGGAGCTGTTTTTT; cdr3_aa: CASSFLLLNKNTGELFF
v_call: TRBV27; clone_size: .; d_call: TRBD2; j_call: TRBJ2-5; cdr3_nt: TGTGCCAGCAGACCCACTAGCGGGGGGGCTCGGGAGACCCAGTACTTC; cdr3_aa: CASRPTSGGARETQYF
v_call: TRBV7-9; clone_size: few; d_call: TRBD1; j_call: TRBJ1-1; cdr3_nt: TGTGCCAGCAGCCTCCGGACAGGGGTGGACATGACTGAAGCTTTCTTT; cdr3_aa: CASSLRTGVDMTEAFF
v_call: TRBV6-5; clone_size: .; d_call: .; j_call: TRBJ1-5; cdr3_nt: TGTGCCAGCACCCCACAGCAACGCAATCAGCCCCAGCATTTT; cdr3_aa: CASTPQQRNQPQHF
v_call: TRBV30; clone_size: .; d_call: TRBD1; j_call: TRBJ2-1; cdr3_nt: TGTGCCTGGAGCGGGGACAGGGCAAATGAGCAGTTCTTC; cdr3_aa: CAWSGDRANEQFF
v_call: TRBV6-6; clone_size: few; d_call: .; j_call: TRBJ1-1; cdr3_nt: TGTGCCAGCAGTTACCAGAAACACACTGAAGCTTTCTTT; cdr3_aa: CASSYQKHTEAFF
v_call: TRBV28; clone_size: .; d_call: .; j_call: TRBJ2-5; cdr3_nt: TGTGCCAGCAGTCTGTCAGGGGGAGGAGAGACCCAGTACTTC; cdr3_aa: CASSLSGGGETQYF
v_call: TRBV6-5; clone_size: .; d_call: .; j_call: TRBJ2-2; cdr3_nt: TGTGCCAGCACCCACTTATACACCGGGGAGCTGTTTTTT; cdr3_aa: CASTHLYTGELFF
v_call: TRBV25-1; clone_size: .; d_call: .; j_call: TRBJ2-7; cdr3_nt: TGTGCCAGCAGTGAGACGTCCGGGACAAAATACGAGCAGTACTTC; cdr3_aa: CASSETSGTKYEQYF
v_call: TRBV28; clone_size: .; d_call: .; j_call: TRBJ1-1; cdr3_nt: TGTGCCAGCAGTTCGGGGTACACTGAAGCTTTCTTT; cdr3_aa: CASSSGYTEAFF